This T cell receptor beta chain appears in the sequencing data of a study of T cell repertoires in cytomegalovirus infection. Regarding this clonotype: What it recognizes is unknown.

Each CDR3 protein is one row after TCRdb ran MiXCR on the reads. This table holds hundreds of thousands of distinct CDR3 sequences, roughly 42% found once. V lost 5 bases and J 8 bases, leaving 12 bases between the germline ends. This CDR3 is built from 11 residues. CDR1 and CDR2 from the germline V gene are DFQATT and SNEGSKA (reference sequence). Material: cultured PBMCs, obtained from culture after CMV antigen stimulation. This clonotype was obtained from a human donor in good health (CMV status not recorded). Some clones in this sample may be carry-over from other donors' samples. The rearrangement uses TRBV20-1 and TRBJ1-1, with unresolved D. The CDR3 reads CSALRIGEAFF. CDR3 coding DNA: TGCAGTGCTTTACGAATTGGGGAAGCTTTCTTT.